This T cell receptor (beta chain) stems from a study of CD8 T cells in ankylosing spondylitis (dated by TCRdb to the late 2010s). Turning to the overall study: T cell receptor beta repertoires were profiled in healthy donors and ankylosing spondylitis patients so that disease-linked TCR variants could be found. Peripheral blood was sampled, and synovial fluid was also collected from ankylosing spondylitis patients. The full study cohort was made up of roughly 25 ankylosing spondylitis patients and 108 healthy donors.

Results and caveats for the whole study, not just this receptor: Blood from ankylosing spondylitis patients appeared to be characterized by a TCR beta motif made up of under ten highly homologous amino acid variants. Some motif variants were previously reported in synovial fluid and blood of reactive arthritis patients, suggesting common disease-initiation mechanisms. The disease-linked clones were reported to be significantly enriched in matched synovial fluid samples from ankylosing spondylitis patients. In peripheral blood, the disease-linked clones were found at relatively low frequencies and had a CD8+ phenotype.

The CDR3 has 17 amino acids, counting the end cysteine and phenylalanine. This entry keeps only the CDR3 DNA: 51 bases, framed from base 1. V gives up 2 bases and J gives up 1 base, and the segment between their germline ends measures 17 bases. The germline V gene yields MNHEY for CDR1 and SVGAGI for CDR2. This clonotype showed up just a few times. This receptor's antigen is unknown. No base quality information exists; no much larger clone differs at one position. This sample was sequenced with an Illumina HiSeq 2500. TCR beta libraries were prepared by quantitative 5'-RACE with molecular barcodes. On the authors' methods: To identify disease-linked TCR variants, a new computational method was used, one built on a probabilistic model of VDJ rearrangement. TCRdb reprocessed the public reads (quality trimming at Q25 with fastp, clone calling with MiXCR) and kept in-frame beta chains. Identical CDR3 proteins give one entry, which carries the most common genes and DNA. What appears here as the V and J calls and clone size reflects TCRdb's work, not the paper's. The table for this sample lists under 450,000 distinct CDR3 sequences; 20% to 25% of them were counted only once. The ten largest clones represent roughly 13% of the sample.

Sequenced sample: blood, either unsorted or a sorted T cell fraction (not recorded which). The clonotype was recovered from a male donor with ankylosing spondylitis or in good health (not recorded which). The chain couples TRBV6-5 to TRBJ1-1, and TRBD1 may be the D gene, going by 6 matching bases. The DNA is as follows: TGTGCCAGCAGTTACCTATCGGGGGGCGGGACGAACACTGAAGCTTTCTTT. Its translation reads: CASSYLSGGGTNTEAFF.